The subject of this entry is one T cell receptor beta chain. TCR beta cDNA was reverse-transcribed from about 500 ng of total RNA. The reaction used a constant-region primer and ProtoScript II reverse transcriptase. Slightly modified ARM-PCR served as the procedure for the TCR beta libraries. These libraries came from three rounds of nested multiplex PCR. The study ran its first two PCR rounds for roughly 11 cycles each, using TRBV1-TRBV30 forward primers and a C-beta reverse primer. TCRdb passed the multiplex PCR reads through MiXCR, listing each CDR3 protein once. The sample consists of 300,000 to 400,000 distinct CDR3 sequences, roughly 61% of them appearing once. The sample comes from a study of tumor-infiltrating lymphocytes in primary liver carcinoma. Germline CDR1 and CDR2: MNHNY and SVGAGI (reference sequence). This CDR3 spans 12 amino acids. The V end was cut by 5 bases, the J end by 10 bases, with 14 bases between.

The researchers obtained blood RNA from unsorted whole blood and also extracted germline DNA. The chain recombines TRBV6-6 with TRBJ2-5; D may match TRBD1 or TRBD2 (6 bases each). The receptor was isolated from a man aged 35-49 years with primary liver carcinoma and hepatitis B virus infection. Specimen: peripheral blood. The CDR3 DNA sequence: TGTGCCAGCAGTAAGGCCGAGGGGGGCCAGTACTTC. This sequence encodes CASSKAEGGQYF.